The 4 T cell receptor beta chains below all came from one sample that was sequenced in a study of blood T cell repertoires in COVID-19. Measured with immunoSEQ multiplex PCR; TCRdb has only the in-frame clones, and not every one. The sample consists of around 150,000 clones, 60% to 85% of them appearing once. The sample consisted of peripheral blood. The receptors stem from a man in his sixties with acute or convalescent COVID-19.

Judged by abundance, this clone is medium-sized. The rearrangement links TRBV6-6 to TRBJ1-6; TRBD1 matches at 7 bases. Germline V gene sequence: CDR1 MNHNY, CDR2 SVGAGI (reference sequence). The V and J ends lost 6 bases and 9 bases, in that order; junction bases with no gene match: 8. The CDR3 has 14 amino acids. Written as DNA, the CDR3 is TGTGCCAGCAGGAGGGGACAGACAATTTCACCCCTCCACTTT. Its translation: CASRRGQTISPLHF.

The V and J genes are TRBV4-3 and TRBJ2-2, with D tentatively TRBD2 (6 bases). The germline V gene has CDR1 LGHNA and CDR2 YSLEER. There are 17 residues in the CDR3. V was cut by 0 bases and J by 1 base, with 12 bases left in between. CDR3 nucleotide sequence: TGCGCCAGCAGCCAAGATATGGCAGCGGGGAACACCGGGGAGCTGTTTTTT. This codes for CASSQDMAAGNTGELFF.

The chain combines TRBV19 with TRBJ1-5; D possibly corresponds to TRBD1 (5 bases). The CDR3 extends over 16 amino acids. With 0 bases removed from V and 7 bases from J, the gap between germline ends came to 16 bases. Germline V lookup: CDR1 LNHDA, CDR2 SQIVND (reference sequence). The CDR3 DNA reads TGTGCCAGTAGTATAGAGGGACTCAGGACAAGGCAGCCCCAGCATTTT. Its translation is CASSIEGLRTRQPQHF.

The rearrangement joins TRBV5-4 to TRBJ1-2; unclear D gene. From germline, CDR1 is SGHNT and CDR2 YYREEE (reference sequence). With 0 bases removed from V and 7 bases from J, the gap between germline ends came to 13 bases. This CDR3 region has 14 residues. The CDR3 here is CASSLAGRLGGYTF. The CDR3 DNA reads TGTGCCAGCAGCTTGGCCGGGAGGTTAGGTGGCTACACCTTC.